The 17 T cell receptor beta chains below were found in one sample sequenced in a study of cytomegalovirus exposure and HLA in healthy donors. A multiplex PCR was run with 60 Vbeta primers and 13 Jbeta primers. This table comes from immunoSEQ multiplex PCR, and its TCRdb copy is limited to in-frame clones, with some not included. The data hold 110,000 to 150,000 clones, with 65% to 85% observed a single time. The sample comprised PBMCs. The receptors come from a male donor in good health and CMV-seronegative.

This chain links TRBV7-2 with TRBJ1-5, with 7 bases aligning to TRBD1. CDR1 SGHTA and CDR2 FQGNSA come from the germline V gene. Losses at the gene ends were 0 bases for V and 6 bases for J; bases not matched to a gene: 8. This CDR3 is 16 amino acids long. The CDR3 nucleotides are TGTGCCAGCAGCTTAGCGACAGGGAATCGAGGTCAGCCCCAGCATTTT. Protein product: CASSLATGNRGQPQHF.

The gene calls are TRBV19 and TRBJ2-2, with 7 bases that match TRBD1. The V gene's germline CDR1 is LNHDA and CDR2 SQIVND (reference sequence). The length of the CDR3 is 16 residues. The V segment lost 8 bases and the J segment 3 bases; nucleotides outside the gene matches: 12. CDR3: CASRSLDRADTGELFF. The CDR3 DNA sequence: TGTGCCAGTCGATCGCTCGACAGGGCCGACACCGGGGAGCTGTTTTTT.

V gene TRBV7-2 combines with J gene TRBJ2-7; perhaps TRBD1 as D (6 bases). The CDR3 has 15 residues. V was pared by 6 bases and J by 2 bases, with 17 bases between. Germline loops: CDR1 SGHTA, CDR2 FQGNSA. The CDR3: CASRSNPTGPYEQYF. The DNA for the CDR3 is TGTGCCAGCAGATCAAACCCGACAGGCCCCTACGAGCAGTACTTC.

This clone came up once. This sequence joins TRBV5-1 and TRBJ2-7; 13 bases map to TRBD2. Germline V CDR1 and CDR2: SGHRS, YFSETQ. The CDR3 is 15 residues long. V trimming: 5 bases; J trimming: 3 bases; junction bases outside the gene matches: 5. DNA of the CDR3: TGCGCCAGCAGAATCGGACTAGCGGGAGTCTACGAGCAGTACTTC. Translation gives CASRIGLAGVYEQYF.

The gene calls are TRBV11-2 and TRBJ2-3; 10 bases match TRBD2. Germline V gene data show CDR1 as SGHAT and CDR2 as FQNNGV. The CDR3 length is 16 residues. The ends lost 5 bases at V and 2 bases at J; junction bases unmatched: 7. CDR3 sequence: CASSATGTSVTDTQYF. Written as DNA, the CDR3 is TGTGCCAGCAGCGCAACCGGGACTAGCGTCACAGATACGCAGTATTTT. Complete variable domain (other parts from reference TRBV11-2 and TRBJ2-3): EAGVAQSPRYKIIEKRQSVAFWCNPISGHATLYWYQQILGQGPKLLIQFQNNGVVDDSQLPKDRFSAERLKGVDSTLKIQPAKLEDSAVYLCASSATGTSVTDTQYFGPGTRLTVL.

The chain links TRBV11-2 to TRBJ1-5; 7 bases match TRBD1. V was pared by 1 base and J by 3 bases, with 3 bases of the junction left unmatched. The CDR3 loop spans 15 amino acids. In germline, CDR1 is SGHAT, CDR2 FQNNGV. This CDR3 is CASSLGGTVNQPQHF. CDR3 coding DNA: TGTGCCAGCAGCTTAGGCGGGACAGTCAATCAGCCCCAGCATTTT. Complete variable domain (other parts from reference TRBV11-2 and TRBJ1-5): EAGVAQSPRYKIIEKRQSVAFWCNPISGHATLYWYQQILGQGPKLLIQFQNNGVVDDSQLPKDRFSAERLKGVDSTLKIQPAKLEDSAVYLCASSLGGTVNQPQHFGDGTRLSIL.

J is TRBJ1-2 and V is TRBV9; 7 nucleotides match TRBD1. After removal of 4 bases from V and 2 bases from J, the junction contained 8 bases not matched to a gene. The CDR3 totals 15 residues. Germline V gene lookup returns CDR1 SGDLS and CDR2 YYNGEE. The chain's CDR3 is CASSPRTGGNYGYTF. CDR3 in DNA: TGTGCCAGCAGCCCCCGGACAGGCGGAAACTATGGCTACACCTTC.

The chain recombines TRBV7-3 with TRBJ1-2; 10 nucleotides line up with TRBD1. V shed 2 bases and J 7 bases; nucleotides not matched to a gene: 7. The CDR3 has 15 residues. Looked up from germline, CDR1 is SGHTA and CDR2 is FQGTGA. The CDR3 DNA sequence: TGTGCCAGCAGCTTAGGAGACAGGGGGCAGGGTGGCTACACCTTC. It translates to CASSLGDRGQGGYTF.

The rearrangement links TRBV19 to TRBJ1-2; TRBD1 might be the D (5 bases). V was clipped by 7 bases and J by 4 bases, with 16 bases between them. The germline CDR1 and CDR2 sequences are LNHDA and SQIVND (reference sequence). CDR3 length: 14 amino acids. CDR3 sequence: CASIGAPDGYGYTF. The CDR3 DNA reads TGTGCCAGTATAGGGGCACCCGATGGCTATGGCTACACCTTC.

The chain is built from TRBV7-9 and TRBJ1-2; D possibly corresponds to TRBD1 (6 bases). Germline lookup yields CDR1 SEHNR and CDR2 FQNEAQ (reference sequence). The CDR3 totals 15 residues. V was trimmed by 5 bases and J by 2 bases, leaving 15 bases between them. For the CDR3, the DNA is TGTGCCAGCAGCCCCACAGGGATAGTAAACTATGGCTACACCTTC. Protein sequence: CASSPTGIVNYGYTF.

This sequence joins TRBV30 and TRBJ2-1, with TRBD2 matching 11 bases. Germline CDR1 and CDR2: GTSNPN and SVGIG (reference sequence). The ends lost 2 bases at V and 5 bases at J; junction bases unmatched: 5. This CDR3 is built from 15 residues. The CDR3 coding sequence is TGTGCCTGGAGTTTCCGACTAGCGGGAAACAATGAGCAGTTCTTC. Encoded protein: CAWSFRLAGNNEQFF.

The DNA of the CDR3 is TGTGCCAGCAGCGCCCCTTGGGCCCTCTCTGGAAACACCATATATTTT. Residues: CASSAPWALSGNTIYF. V and J are TRBV9 and TRBJ1-3; D remains unclear. The CDR3 is made up of 16 amino acids. The germline gives CDR1 SGDLS, CDR2 YYNGEE. Trimming took off 3 bases at V and 0 bases at J, with 13 bases between the two ends.

In its sample, this clone was seen a few times. The chain is built from TRBV18 and TRBJ2-5; D gene unclear. V was shortened by 5 bases and J by 5 bases, with 9 bases between the two germline ends. CDR1 is KGHSH, CDR2 LQKENI, per germline. This CDR3 has 12 residues. CDR3 residues: CASSSLSETQYF. The DNA of the CDR3 is TGTGCCAGCTCATCCCTCTCTGAGACCCAGTACTTC.

This clone was seen a handful of times. The chain joins TRBV5-6 to TRBJ2-5; TRBD2 agrees at 16 bases. Per germline, CDR1 SGHDT and CDR2 YYEEEE. The CDR3 totals 18 residues. Trimming at V came to 4 bases and at J to 1 base, leaving 7 bases not matched to a gene. The CDR3 loop reads CASSQGTSGRGIQETQYF. The CDR3 DNA is TGTGCCAGCAGCCAAGGGACTAGCGGGAGGGGGATCCAAGAGACCCAGTACTTC.

V gene TRBV6-5 combines with J gene TRBJ1-2; the match to TRBD1 covers 9 bases. V dropped 2 bases and J dropped 4; count of bases not matched to a gene: 5. Germline CDR1 reads MNHEY; CDR2 reads SVGAGI. The CDR3 has 15 residues. DNA for the CDR3: TGTGCCAGCAGTTACGATACAGGGGGCCTCTATGGCTACACCTTC. Protein sequence: CASSYDTGGLYGYTF.

The V gene is TRBV6-1, the J gene TRBJ2-2, with 10 bases aligning to TRBD1. CDR1 is MNHNS, CDR2 SASEGT, per germline. The CDR3 is made up of 14 amino acids. Trimming at V came to 2 bases and at J to 9 bases, leaving 3 bases not matched to a gene. This CDR3 reads CASSERDRGRELFF. The CDR3 DNA reads as TGTGCCAGCAGTGAAAGGGACAGGGGCCGGGAGCTGTTTTTT.

The V call is TRBV9, the J call TRBJ1-6; D gene uncertain. The germline V gene encodes CDR1 SGDLS and CDR2 YYNGEE. The CDR3 extends over 13 amino acids. Trimming left V 3 bases short and J 7 bases short, with 8 bases between. The CDR3 region is CASSGVINSPLHF. The CDR3 DNA reads as TGTGCCAGCAGCGGTGTAATAAATTCACCCCTCCACTTT.